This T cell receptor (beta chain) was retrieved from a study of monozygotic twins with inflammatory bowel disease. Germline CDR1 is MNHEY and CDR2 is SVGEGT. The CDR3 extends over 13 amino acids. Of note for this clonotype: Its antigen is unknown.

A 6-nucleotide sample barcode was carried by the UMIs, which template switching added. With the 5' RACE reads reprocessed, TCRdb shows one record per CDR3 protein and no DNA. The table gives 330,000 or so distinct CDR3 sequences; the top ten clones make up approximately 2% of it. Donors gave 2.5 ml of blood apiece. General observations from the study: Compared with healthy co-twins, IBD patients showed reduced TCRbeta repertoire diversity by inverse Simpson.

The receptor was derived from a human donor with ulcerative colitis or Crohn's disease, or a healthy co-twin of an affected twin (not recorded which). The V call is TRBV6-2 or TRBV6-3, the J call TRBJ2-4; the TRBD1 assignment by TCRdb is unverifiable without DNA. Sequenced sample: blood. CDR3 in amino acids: CASRPDATGYPYF.